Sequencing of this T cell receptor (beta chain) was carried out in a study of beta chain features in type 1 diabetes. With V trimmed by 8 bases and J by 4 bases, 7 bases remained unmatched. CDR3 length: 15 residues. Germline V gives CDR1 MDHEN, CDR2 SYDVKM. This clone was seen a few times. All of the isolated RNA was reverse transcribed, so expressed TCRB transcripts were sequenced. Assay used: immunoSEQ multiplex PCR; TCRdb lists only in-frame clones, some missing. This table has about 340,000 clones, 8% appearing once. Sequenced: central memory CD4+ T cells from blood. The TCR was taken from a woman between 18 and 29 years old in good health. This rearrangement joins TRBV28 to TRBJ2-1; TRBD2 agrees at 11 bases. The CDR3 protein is CASADLAGGYNEQFF. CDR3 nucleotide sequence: TGTGCCAGCGCAGACTTAGCGGGAGGGTACAATGAGCAGTTCTTC.